Below, 22 T cell receptor beta chains from the same sample are listed, as sequenced in a study of beta chain features in type 1 diabetes. Findings of the study overall: TCRB CDR3 length was moderately but significantly reduced in all four CD4+ subsets of Type 1 diabetes patients.

Expressed TCRB transcripts were sequenced after all isolated RNA was converted to cDNA. Some clones are missing from TCRdb's copy, which holds only in-frame ones; the method was immunoSEQ multiplex PCR. The sample lists around 710,000 clones; 9.5% to 15% were seen once. Their recognized antigens are unknown. Sequencing used naive CD4+ T cells from blood. Receptors originate from a man aged 25-45 years with type 1 diabetes.

This chain joins TRBV29-1 and TRBJ2-3, with no clear D. V lost 0 bases and J lost 2, with 6 bases in between. The CDR3 contains 13 residues. Germline V gene lookup returns CDR1 SQVTM and CDR2 ANQGSEA. CDR3 loop: CSVEEDPTDTQYF. The DNA for the CDR3 is TGCAGCGTTGAAGAGGACCCCACAGATACGCAGTATTTT.

This clone showed up just a few times. The chain carries TRBV9 and TRBJ1-5; 8 bases are a match to TRBD1. V shed 4 bases, J shed 10 bases, and the junction held 7 bases outside the gene matches. This CDR3 region has 13 residues. Germline V gene data show CDR1 as SGDLS and CDR2 as YYNGEE. CDR3: CASSTGGYGPQHF. The CDR3 coding sequence is TGTGCCAGCAGCACAGGGGGTTATGGTCCCCAGCATTTT.

This chain connects TRBV14 to TRBJ2-1, with D possibly called TRBD1 or TRBD2 (5 bases each). The germline V and J ends were trimmed by 0 bases and 1 base, with 13 bases remaining between them. Germline CDR1 and CDR2: SGHDN and FVKESK. This CDR3 is 17 amino acids long. CDR3 DNA: TGTGCCAGCAGCCAAGATTTGGGGGATATATCCTACAATGAGCAGTTCTTC. It codes for CASSQDLGDISYNEQFF.

In this sample, this clone turned up a few times. V is TRBV18 and J is TRBJ2-7; TRBD2 matches 7 bases. The germline V gene encodes CDR1 KGHSH and CDR2 LQKENI. The CDR3 has 15 amino acids. Unmatched junction bases numbered 6, after V lost 4 bases and J lost 0 bases. The DNA for the CDR3 is TGTGCCAGCTCACGCCAGGCTAGCGGCTCCTACGAGCAGTACTTC. Its protein product is CASSRQASGSYEQYF.

This clone has a handful of counts. The J gene is TRBJ2-1, the V gene TRBV28; TRBD1 matches at 11 bases. V was clipped by 7 bases and J by 6 bases; unmatched bases: 8. In germline, CDR1 is MDHEN, CDR2 SYDVKM. This CDR3 has 15 residues. The CDR3 sequence: CASILSGTGGNEQFF. For the CDR3, the DNA is TGTGCCAGCATCCTTTCCGGGACAGGGGGCAATGAGCAGTTCTTC.

V is TRBV28 and J is TRBJ1-5; D gene uncertain. The CDR3 contains 12 residues. The V end lost 2 bases, the J end lost 10 bases, and 9 bases lay between the germline ends. The V gene's germline CDR1 is MDHEN and CDR2 SYDVKM. The CDR3, as DNA: TGTGCCAGCAGTTTACCCTCAGTACCCCAGCATTTT. Protein sequence: CASSLPSVPQHF. Full variable domain (remainder filled in from reference TRBV28 and TRBJ1-5): DVKVTQSSRYLVKRTGEKVFLECVQDMDHENMFWYRQDPGLGLRLIYFSYDVKMKEKGDIPEGYSVSREKKERFSLILESASTNQTSMYLCASSLPSVPQHFGDGTRLSIL.

This clone was seen repeatedly, ten times or more. The V call is TRBV5-1, the J call TRBJ1-4, with 9 bases that match TRBD1. This CDR3 is 14 amino acids long. From germline, CDR1 is SGHRS and CDR2 YFSETQ. V shed 3 bases and J 7 bases; nucleotides not matched to a gene: 4. CDR3 DNA sequence: TGCGCCAGCAGCTCCGGACAGGGGATTGAAAAACTGTTTTTT. It codes for CASSSGQGIEKLFF.

In its sample, this clone was seen a few times. The gene calls are TRBV13 and TRBJ2-7; D is perhaps TRBD1 (6 bases). Trimming shortened V by 2 bases and J by 6 bases, and 11 bases separated the two germline ends. The CDR3 totals 13 residues. Germline CDR1 reads PRHDT; CDR2 reads FYEKMQ (reference sequence). In DNA form, the CDR3 reads TGTGCCAGCAGCTTACGCCGGGACACCGAGCAGTACTTC. This encodes CASSLRRDTEQYF.

The table lists this clone with a few counts. DNA for the CDR3: TGTGCCAGCAGTGACCACTGGGACGCCTCAGATACGCAGTATTTT. Amino acids: CASSDHWDASDTQYF. The chain couples TRBV25-1 to TRBJ2-3, with D tentatively TRBD1 or TRBD2 (5 bases each). V was trimmed by 3 bases and J by 4 bases, leaving 14 bases between them. The CDR3 has 15 amino acids. Per germline, CDR1 MGHDK and CDR2 SYGVNS.

Note on this clone: This sample includes further DNA sequences coding for the same CDR3. V is TRBV7-9 and J is TRBJ1-4; no clear D. CDR3 length equals 11 residues. Germline loops: CDR1 SEHNR, CDR2 FQNEAQ (reference sequence). V lost 3 bases to trimming and J lost 7 bases, with 3 bases between them. The CDR3 here is CASSFSEKLFF. The CDR3 DNA follows: TGTGCCAGCAGCTTTTCTGAAAAACTGTTTTTT.

The V gene is TRBV27, the J gene TRBJ2-3; D possibly uses TRBD1 or TRBD2 (5 bases each). There are 14 residues in the CDR3. Trimming stripped 4 bases from V and 6 bases from J, with 14 bases between. Per germline, CDR1 MNHEY and CDR2 SMNVEV (reference sequence). CDR3 region: CASSSRDGQDTQYF. The CDR3 DNA reads TGTGCCAGCAGTTCCCGGGACGGTCAGGATACGCAGTATTTT.

In regard to this clone: Distinct nucleotide sequences in the sample also encode this CDR3. This chain links TRBV7-2 with TRBJ1-4; 9 bases align to TRBD1. The CDR3 has 14 amino acids. Germline CDR1 is SGHTA and CDR2 is FQGNSA. V trimming: 5 bases; J trimming: 4 bases; junction bases outside the gene matches: 2. This CDR3 reads CASSPDRGNEKLFF. The CDR3 DNA follows: TGTGCCAGCAGCCCGGACAGGGGTAATGAAAAACTGTTTTTT. The whole variable domain, filled in from reference TRBV7-2 and TRBJ1-4, reads GAGVSQSPSNKVTEKGKDVELRCDPISGHTALYWYRQSLGQGLEFLIYFQGNSAPDKSGLPSDRFSAERTGGSVSTLTIQRTQQEDSAVYLCASSPDRGNEKLFFGSGTQLSVL.

This chain connects TRBV5-6 to TRBJ2-1, with D perhaps matching TRBD1 (5 bases). V lost 4 bases and J lost 0, with 14 bases in between. The CDR3 contains 16 residues. Germline V gene lookup returns CDR1 SGHDT and CDR2 YYEEEE. The CDR3, as DNA: TGTGCCAGCAGCAGAAGTCAGGGCCGCTCCTACAATGAGCAGTTCTTC. Amino acids: CASSRSQGRSYNEQFF. Combining the CDR3 with reference TRBV5-6 and TRBJ2-1 gives the whole variable domain DAGVTQSPTHLIKTRGQQVTLRCSPKSGHDTVSWYQQALGQGPQFIFQYYEEEERQRGNFPDRFSGHQFPNYSSELNVNALLLGDSALYLCASSRSQGRSYNEQFFGPGTRLTVL.

For this clone: At the DNA level, this CDR3 is encoded by other sequences in the same sample as well. The CDR3, as DNA: TGTGCCAGCAGCTTGGACATATCGAACACCGGGGAGCTGTTTTTT. Translating it yields CASSLDISNTGELFF. The chain employs TRBV5-4 and TRBJ2-2, with no clear D. This CDR3 has 15 amino acids. CDR1 and CDR2 from the germline V gene are SGHNT and YYREEE (reference sequence). The V end lost 0 bases, the J end lost 0 bases, and 6 bases lay between the germline ends.

This clone was counted between two and nine times. This chain connects TRBV7-9 to TRBJ2-5, with D maybe TRBD2 (5 bases). The CDR3 runs to 14 residues. V dropped 5 bases and J dropped 2 bases, with 12 bases sitting between them. From germline, CDR1 is SEHNR and CDR2 FQNEAQ (reference sequence). The CDR3 bases are TGTGCCAGCAGCCCCAGGCGGGTTCAAGAGACCCAGTACTTC. Amino acid sequence: CASSPRRVQETQYF.

The sample holds many counts of this clone. The chain joins TRBV23-1 to TRBJ2-2, with a tentative D call TRBD2 (6 bases). TRBV23-1 is placed among ORFs of uncertain function. Trimming shortened V by 6 bases and J by 9 bases, and 8 bases separated the two germline ends. The CDR3 consists of 11 residues. The DNA for the CDR3 is TGCGCCAGCAGGCGGGGACGGGAGCTGTTTTTT. It is translated as CASRRGRELFF.

This clone was seen only a few times. This chain links TRBV29-1 with TRBJ1-1; D remains unclear. V lost 6 bases, J lost 6 bases, and 17 bases lay in between. The germline CDR1 and CDR2 sequences are SQVTM and ANQGSEA. CDR3 length: 13 residues. CDR3 sequence reads: CSVFKVGMAEAFF. DNA of the CDR3: TGCAGCGTCTTTAAAGTGGGGATGGCTGAAGCTTTCTTT.

The chain couples TRBV9 to TRBJ2-2, with D unresolved. V was cut by 0 bases and J by 4 bases, with 7 bases left in between. The CDR3 consists of 14 residues. Germline CDR1 reads SGDLS; CDR2 reads YYNGEE. The CDR3 nucleotides read TGTGCCAGCAGCGTAGGCCTTGGCACCGGGGAGCTGTTTTTT. Amino acid sequence: CASSVGLGTGELFF.

This clone was observed a few times. The rearrangement links TRBV27 to TRBJ2-7; TRBD1 matches 7 bases. This CDR3 is 13 amino acids long. The V segment lost 6 bases and the J segment 3 bases; nucleotides outside the gene matches: 5. Germline V gene lookup returns CDR1 MNHEY and CDR2 SMNVEV (reference sequence). CDR3 amino acids: CASSRGQNYEQYF. CDR3 coding DNA: TGTGCCAGCAGCCGGGGACAGAACTACGAGCAGTACTTC.

In its sample, this clone was seen a few times. The chain has TRBV18 and TRBJ1-2, with 7 bases aligning to TRBD1. This CDR3 spans 13 amino acids. Germline V gene data show CDR1 as KGHSH and CDR2 as LQKENI. V trimming: 2 bases; J trimming: 8 bases; junction bases outside the gene matches: 5. Here the CDR3 reads CASSPGQENGYTF. The CDR3 region has the DNA TGTGCCAGCTCACCAGGACAGGAGAACGGCTACACCTTC. The entire variable domain, with the rest obtained from reference TRBV18 and TRBJ1-2, is as follows: NAGVMQNPRHLVRRRGQEARLRCSPMKGHSHVYWYRQLPEEGLKFMVYLQKENIIDESGMPKERFSAEFPKEGPSILRIQQVVRGDSAAYFCASSPGQENGYTFGSGTRLTVV.

This clone was detected a few times. The rearrangement uses TRBV15 and TRBJ2-7, with 8 positions matching TRBD2. The V gene's germline CDR1 is LNHNV and CDR2 YYDKDF (reference sequence). The V gene end was trimmed by 0 bases and the J gene end by 4 bases; junction bases not matched to a gene: 8. This CDR3 spans 16 amino acids. The chain's CDR3 is CATSRDLVASGYEQYF. The CDR3 coding sequence is TGTGCCACCAGCAGAGATCTTGTAGCTAGCGGGTACGAGCAGTACTTC. Combining the CDR3 with reference TRBV15 and TRBJ2-7 gives the whole variable domain DAMVIQNPRYQVTQFGKPVTLSCSQTLNHNVMYWYQQKSSQAPKLLFHYYDKDFNNEADTPDNFQSRRPNTSFCFLDIRSPGLGDTAMYLCATSRDLVASGYEQYFGPGTRLTVT.

This clone was seen more than once but under ten times. This sample also contains other DNA sequences that code for the same CDR3. The V and J genes are TRBV2 and TRBJ2-3; D is unclear. Trimming shortened V by 0 bases and J by 2 bases, and 3 bases separated the two germline ends. The CDR3 loop spans 13 amino acids. Germline V gene lookup returns CDR1 SNHLY and CDR2 FYNNEI. CDR3 sequence reads: CASSEASTDTQYF. CDR3 coding DNA: TGTGCCAGCAGTGAAGCATCCACAGATACGCAGTATTTT.